This entry is about one T cell receptor (beta chain). Its target antigen remains unknown. Per-nucleotide qualities are absent, and no much larger clonotype sits a single base away. From its cysteine to its phenylalanine, the CDR3 spans 16 amino acids. Just CDR3 DNA is preserved here, 48 bases in frame from base 1. V is pruned by 4 bases and J by 0 bases, leaving 9 bases of the junction without a gene match. The germline V gene specifies SGHTS as CDR1 and YDEGEE as CDR2. The sample is drawn from a study of T cell responses to AZD1222 COVID-19 vaccine (dated by TCRdb to the early 2020s). Regarding the research as a whole: Because spike-specific TCR depth and breadth did not differ between the two schedules, AZD1222 recipients who got a second dose at roughly 4 weeks were pooled with those who got a second dose at roughly 12 weeks. TCR sequencing was performed for fewer than 250 trial participants, of whom 207 were given two doses of AZD1222 and roughly 25 were given two doses of MenACWY control vaccine. Trial participants were enrolled by age into subgroups of 18-55, 56-69 and 70-plus years, and about 150, 27 and 61 TCR-sequenced participants, respectively, were included in these subgroups.

What the research found in general, with its limitations: Only five or six AZD1222 recipients were SARS-CoV-2 seropositive at baseline, limiting conclusions about previously exposed vaccinees. In the small 56-69-year group, the increase in depth fell short of significance, most likely because of low power. Epitopes outside the regions mutated in the B.1.351 and B.1.1.7 variants were reportedly recognized by nearly half of the unique spike-specific TCRs. After two AZD1222 doses, spike-specific TCR breadth and depth were significantly higher than at day 0 and than in MenACWY recipients. Most participants were white British and females outnumbered males, and the authors suggested that clonal diversity may have been underestimated. CD4 TCRs associated with the vaccine covered the entire spike protein, and the dominant responses were in regions 160-218 and 743-854. Because no day 14 peak-response samples were available, repertoires were characterized only after the peak T cell response.

The CDR3 regions of human TCRbeta chains were analyzed by immunosequencing. As for how the authors treated the data: TCRs in the repertoires were compared against a reference library of SARS-CoV-2-specific TCRs that had been generated with the MIRA antigen-specificity platform. Breadth meant the fraction of unique TCRs that were SARS-CoV-2-associated, whereas depth meant the fraction of total T cells that were SARS-CoV-2-associated. Using the MIRA data, each spike-specific TCR was mapped to the spike region that the TCR reacts to and placed in a CD4 or CD8 class. Log10-transformed breadth and depth values were compared by one-way ANOVA with Sidak's multiple comparisons tests. TCRdb holds this immuneACCESS table with in-frame rearrangements only. Some clones are missing; in checked studies, unresolved V genes explain under half, and the rest has no known cause. D and trimming come from the DNA, and the V and J calls and clone size come from that table. Present in this sample are about 130,000 clones, over 75% of which were seen just once. Clones ranked in the top ten supply under 2% of the sample.

The meaning of the sample's time point label: baseline before first vaccination. Vaccinee samples came from UK trials COV001 and COV002, including a single-blind randomized controlled phase 2/3 trial of AZD1222 (ChAdOx1 nCoV-19) in healthy adults. Trial participant PBMC samples were collected at day 0 and day 28 after the second dose for TCRbeta chain sequencing. The sample in question was peripheral blood, obtained on day 0 of AZD1222 vaccination. This receptor was identified in an adult in good health. The rearrangement joined TRBV5-8 to TRBJ1-1; TRBD1 matches 7 bases in the middle. The CDR3 in this case is CASSRGTDFMNTEAFF. The DNA sequence is given as TGTGCCAGCAGCCGTGGGACAGACTTCATGAACACTGAAGCTTTCTTT.